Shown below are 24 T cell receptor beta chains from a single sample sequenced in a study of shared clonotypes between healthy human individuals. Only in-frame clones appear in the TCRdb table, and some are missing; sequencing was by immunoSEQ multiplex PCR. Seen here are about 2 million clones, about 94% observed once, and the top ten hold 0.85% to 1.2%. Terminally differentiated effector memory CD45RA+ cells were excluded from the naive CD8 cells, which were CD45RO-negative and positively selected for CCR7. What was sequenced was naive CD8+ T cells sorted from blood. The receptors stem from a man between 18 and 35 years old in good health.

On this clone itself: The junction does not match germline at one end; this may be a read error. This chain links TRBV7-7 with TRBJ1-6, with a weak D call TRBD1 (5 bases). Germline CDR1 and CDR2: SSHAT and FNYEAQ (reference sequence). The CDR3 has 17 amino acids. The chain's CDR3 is CASSPRQTLRDNSPLHF. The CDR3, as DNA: TGTGCTAGCAGCCCACGACAGACCCTAAGGGATAATTCACCCCTCCACTTT.

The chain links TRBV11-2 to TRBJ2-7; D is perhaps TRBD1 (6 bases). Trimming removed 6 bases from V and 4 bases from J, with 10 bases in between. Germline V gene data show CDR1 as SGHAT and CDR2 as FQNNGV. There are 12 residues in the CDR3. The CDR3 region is CASSYTGYEQYF. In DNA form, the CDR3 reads TGTGCCAGCAGTTACACAGGGTACGAGCAGTACTTC.

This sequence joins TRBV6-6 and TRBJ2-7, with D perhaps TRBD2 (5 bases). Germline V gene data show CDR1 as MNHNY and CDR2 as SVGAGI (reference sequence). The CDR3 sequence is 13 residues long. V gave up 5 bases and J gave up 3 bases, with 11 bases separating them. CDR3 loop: CASSELANYEQYF. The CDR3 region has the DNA TGTGCCAGCAGTGAGCTAGCTAACTACGAGCAGTACTTC.

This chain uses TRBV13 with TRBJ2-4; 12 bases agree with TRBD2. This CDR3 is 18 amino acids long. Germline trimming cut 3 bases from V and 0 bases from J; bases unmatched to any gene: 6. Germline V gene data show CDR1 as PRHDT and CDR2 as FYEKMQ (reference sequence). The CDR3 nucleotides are TGTGCCAGCAGCTTTCCTAGCGGGAGGGATGGAGCCAAAAACATTCAGTACTTC. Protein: CASSFPSGRDGAKNIQYF.

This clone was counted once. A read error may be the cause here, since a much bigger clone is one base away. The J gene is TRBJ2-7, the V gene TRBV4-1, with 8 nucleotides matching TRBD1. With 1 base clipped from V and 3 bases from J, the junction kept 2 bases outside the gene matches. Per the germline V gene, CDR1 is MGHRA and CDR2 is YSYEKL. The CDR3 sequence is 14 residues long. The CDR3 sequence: CASSQGGTGYEQYF. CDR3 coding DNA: TGCGCCAGCAGCCAAGGGGGGACAGGCTACGAGCAGTACTTC.

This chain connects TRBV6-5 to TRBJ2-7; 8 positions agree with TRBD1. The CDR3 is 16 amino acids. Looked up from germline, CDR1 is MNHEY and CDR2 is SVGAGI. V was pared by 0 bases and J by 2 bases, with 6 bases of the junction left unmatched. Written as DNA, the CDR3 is TGTGCCAGCAGTTACTCTGTCGGACAGGGTACCTACGAGCAGTACTTC. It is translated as CASSYSVGQGTYEQYF.

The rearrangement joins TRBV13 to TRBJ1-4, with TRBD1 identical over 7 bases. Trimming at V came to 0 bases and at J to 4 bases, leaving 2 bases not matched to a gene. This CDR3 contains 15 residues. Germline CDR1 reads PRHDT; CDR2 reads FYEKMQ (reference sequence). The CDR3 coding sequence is TGTGCCAGCAGCTTAGGGACAGGGAATAATGAAAAACTGTTTTTT. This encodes CASSLGTGNNEKLFF.

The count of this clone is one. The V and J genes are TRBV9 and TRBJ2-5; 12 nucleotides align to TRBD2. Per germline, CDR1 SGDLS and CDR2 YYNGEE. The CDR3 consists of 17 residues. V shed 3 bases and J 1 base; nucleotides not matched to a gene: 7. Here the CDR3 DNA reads TGTGCCAGCAGCGAGGGACTAGCGGGCGTTATCCAAGAGACCCAGTACTTC. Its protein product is CASSEGLAGVIQETQYF.

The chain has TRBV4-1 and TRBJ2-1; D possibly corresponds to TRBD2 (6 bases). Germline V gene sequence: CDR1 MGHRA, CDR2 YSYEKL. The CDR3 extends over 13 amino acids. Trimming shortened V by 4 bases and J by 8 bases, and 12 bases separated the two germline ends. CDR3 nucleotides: TGCGCCAGCAGCCTTTCTAGCGAGCATGAGCAGTTCTTC. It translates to CASSLSSEHEQFF.

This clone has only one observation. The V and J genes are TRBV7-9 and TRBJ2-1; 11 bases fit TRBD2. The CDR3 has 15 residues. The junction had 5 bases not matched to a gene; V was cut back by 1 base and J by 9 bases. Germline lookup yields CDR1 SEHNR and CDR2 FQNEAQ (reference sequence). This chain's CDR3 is CASSLVAGGMSEQFF. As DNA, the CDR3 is TGTGCCAGCAGCTTAGTAGCGGGAGGGATGAGTGAGCAGTTCTTC. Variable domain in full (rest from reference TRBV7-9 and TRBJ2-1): DTGVSQNPRHKITKRGQNVTFRCDPISEHNRLYWYRQTLGQGPEFLTYFQNEAQLEKSRLLSDRFSAERPKGSFSTLEIQRTEQGDSAMYLCASSLVAGGMSEQFFGPGTRLTVL.

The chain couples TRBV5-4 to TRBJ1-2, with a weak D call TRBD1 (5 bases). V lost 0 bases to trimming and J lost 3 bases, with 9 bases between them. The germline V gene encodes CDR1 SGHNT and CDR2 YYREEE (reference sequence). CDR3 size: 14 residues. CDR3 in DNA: TGTGCCAGCAGCTTGGACAGGTCCCACTATGGCTACACCTTC. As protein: CASSLDRSHYGYTF.

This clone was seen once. The CDR3 loop is CASSRLAGTNPYGYTF. CDR3 coding DNA: TGCGCCAGCAGCCGATTAGCCGGGACAAACCCTTATGGCTACACCTTC. The V gene is TRBV4-1, the J gene TRBJ1-2, with D possibly matching TRBD1 (6 bases). Germline V gives CDR1 MGHRA, CDR2 YSYEKL. Deletions cut 4 bases from V and 5 bases from J, with 20 bases between. The CDR3 length is 16 residues.

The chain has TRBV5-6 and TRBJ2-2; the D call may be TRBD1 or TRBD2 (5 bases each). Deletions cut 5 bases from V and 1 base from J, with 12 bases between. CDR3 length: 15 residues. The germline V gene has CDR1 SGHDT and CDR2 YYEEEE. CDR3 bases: TGTGCCAGCAGATCCGGGACGGGGAACACCGGGGAGCTGTTTTTT. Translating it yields CASRSGTGNTGELFF.

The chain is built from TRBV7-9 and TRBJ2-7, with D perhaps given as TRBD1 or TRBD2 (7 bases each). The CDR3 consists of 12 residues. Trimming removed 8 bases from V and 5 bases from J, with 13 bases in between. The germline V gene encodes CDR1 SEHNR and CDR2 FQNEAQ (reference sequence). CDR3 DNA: TGTGCCAGCGGGGCAGGGGGGGACGAGCAGTACTTC. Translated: CASGAGGDEQYF.

CDR3 region: CASSHQRDYSYEQYF. The CDR3 region has the DNA TGTGCCAGCAGCCATCAGCGGGACTATTCCTACGAGCAGTACTTC. The V call is TRBV7-8, the J call TRBJ2-7; 7 bases agree with TRBD2. Unmatched junction bases numbered 8, after V lost 5 bases and J lost 1 base. The CDR3 consists of 15 residues. Germline-derived CDR1 and CDR2 are SGHVS and FQNEAQ.

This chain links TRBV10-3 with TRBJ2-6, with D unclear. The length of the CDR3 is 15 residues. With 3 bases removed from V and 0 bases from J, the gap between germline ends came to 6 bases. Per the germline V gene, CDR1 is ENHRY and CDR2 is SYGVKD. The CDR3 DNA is TGTGCCATCAGTGAAGACACCTCTGGGGCCAACGTCCTGACTTTC. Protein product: CAISEDTSGANVLTF.

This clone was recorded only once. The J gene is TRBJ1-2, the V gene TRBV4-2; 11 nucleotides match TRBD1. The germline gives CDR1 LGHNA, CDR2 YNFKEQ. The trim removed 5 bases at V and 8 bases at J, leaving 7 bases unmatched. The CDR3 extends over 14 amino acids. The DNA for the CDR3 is TGTGCCAGCAGCGGGCTTGGGACAGGGGGGGGCTACACCTTC. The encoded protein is CASSGLGTGGGYTF.

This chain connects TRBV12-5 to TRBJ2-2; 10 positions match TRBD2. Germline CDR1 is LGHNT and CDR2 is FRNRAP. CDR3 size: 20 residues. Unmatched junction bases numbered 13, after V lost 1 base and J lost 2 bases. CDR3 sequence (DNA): TGTGCTAGTGGTTTGGGGATGCTAGCGGGAGCGCGGGGAAACACCGGGGAGCTGTTTTTT. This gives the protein CASGLGMLAGARGNTGELFF.

DNA for the CDR3: TGTGCCAGCATGTGGTTACCGGGAGACGGCTACACCTTC. Translated: CASMWLPGDGYTF. The chain combines TRBV2 with TRBJ1-2; D not resolved. CDR1 and CDR2 (germline): SNHLY, FYNNEI. V shed 7 bases and J shed 8 bases, with 17 bases lying between them. The CDR3 runs to 13 residues.

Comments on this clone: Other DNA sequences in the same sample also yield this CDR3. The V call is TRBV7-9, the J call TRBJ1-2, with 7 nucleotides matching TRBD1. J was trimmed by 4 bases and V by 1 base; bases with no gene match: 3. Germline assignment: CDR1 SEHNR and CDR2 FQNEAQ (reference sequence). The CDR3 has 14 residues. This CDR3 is CASSLEDRIYGYTF. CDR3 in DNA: TGTGCCAGCAGCTTAGAGGACAGGATCTATGGCTACACCTTC.

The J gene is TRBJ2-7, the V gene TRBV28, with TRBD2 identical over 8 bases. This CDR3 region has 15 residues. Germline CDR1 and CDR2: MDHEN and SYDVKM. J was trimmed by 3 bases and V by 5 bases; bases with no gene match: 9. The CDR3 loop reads CASSRPRTSSYEQYF. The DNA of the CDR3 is TGTGCCAGCAGTCGCCCACGGACTAGCAGCTACGAGCAGTACTTC.

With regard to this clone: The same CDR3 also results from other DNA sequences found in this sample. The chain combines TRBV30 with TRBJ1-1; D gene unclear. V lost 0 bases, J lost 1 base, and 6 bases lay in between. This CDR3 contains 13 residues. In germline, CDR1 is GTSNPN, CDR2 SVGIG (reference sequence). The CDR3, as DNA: TGTGCCTGGAGTGTGGGTTGGAACACTGAAGCTTTCTTT. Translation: CAWSVGWNTEAFF.

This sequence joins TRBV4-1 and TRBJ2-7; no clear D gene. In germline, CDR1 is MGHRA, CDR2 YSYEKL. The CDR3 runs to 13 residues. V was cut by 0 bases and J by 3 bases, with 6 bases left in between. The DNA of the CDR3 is TGCGCCAGCAGCCAAGACGGCAACTACGAGCAGTACTTC. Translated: CASSQDGNYEQYF.

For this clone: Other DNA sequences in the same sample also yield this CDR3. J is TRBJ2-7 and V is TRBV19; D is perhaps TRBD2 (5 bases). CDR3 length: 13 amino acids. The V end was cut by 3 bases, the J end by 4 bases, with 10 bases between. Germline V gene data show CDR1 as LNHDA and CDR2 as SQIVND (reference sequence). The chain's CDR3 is CASSIPGGYEQYF. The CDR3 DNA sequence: TGTGCCAGTAGTATTCCAGGAGGTTACGAGCAGTACTTC. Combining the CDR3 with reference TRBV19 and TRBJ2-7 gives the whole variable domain DGGITQSPKYLFRKEGQNVTLSCEQNLNHDAMYWYRQDPGQGLRLIYYSQIVNDFQKGDIAEGYSVSREKKESFPLTVTSAQKNPTAFYLCASSIPGGYEQYFGPGTRLTVT.